This passage covers 32 T cell receptor beta chains from one sample sequenced in a study of blood T cell repertoires in COVID-19. TCRdb's table, derived via immunoSEQ multiplex PCR, lists solely in-frame clones and lacks some. Among 220,000 or so clones listed, around four fifths were seen once. What was sequenced was peripheral blood. The receptors here all came from a woman of 80 years or more with COVID-19, enrolled during active disease.

This chain uses TRBV11-2 with TRBJ1-2, with D possibly being TRBD1 (5 bases). Trimming took off 5 bases at V and 0 bases at J, with 7 bases between the two ends. This CDR3 comprises 13 residues. From germline, CDR1 is SGHAT and CDR2 FQNNGV. CDR3 loop: CASSRQSNYGYTF. In DNA, the CDR3 is TGTGCCAGCAGCCGACAGTCTAACTATGGCTACACCTTC.

The rearrangement uses TRBV21-1 and TRBJ2-3; the D call TRBD2 from the table was never checked on the DNA. TRBV21-1 corresponds to a pseudogene. The CDR3 is made up of 16 amino acids. CDR3 amino acids: CASSPIVVGGTDTQYF. The CDR3 coding sequence is TGTGCCAGCAGCCCCATCGTGGTGGGAGGCACAGATACGCAGTATTTT.

The chain uses TRBV19 and TRBJ1-3, with 9 bases aligning to TRBD1. Germline values: CDR1 LNHDA, CDR2 SQIVND (reference sequence). Trimming cost V 8 bases and J 0 bases; bases outside gene matches: 11. This CDR3 has 17 residues. The CDR3 here is CASFPDRGPLSGNTIYF. In nucleotides, the CDR3 is TGTGCCAGTTTCCCGGACAGGGGCCCTCTCTCTGGAAACACCATATATTTT.

This chain uses TRBV28 with TRBJ2-7, with D perhaps TRBD1 (6 bases). Trimming pared 4 bases from V and 0 bases from J, leaving 13 bases between. The CDR3 has 15 residues. Per germline, CDR1 MDHEN and CDR2 SYDVKM. This CDR3 is CASSSMTGPSYEQYF. CDR3 coding DNA: TGTGCCAGCAGTTCCATGACAGGCCCCTCCTACGAGCAGTACTTC.

A single count supports this clone. The CDR3 here is CAWTQRYEDGYTF. In nucleotides, the CDR3 is TGTGCCTGGACGCAAAGATACGAGGATGGCTACACCTTC. This rearrangement joins TRBV30 to TRBJ1-2; no reliable D call. This CDR3 comprises 13 residues. The V gene lost 4 bases and the J gene lost 6 bases, with 15 bases spanning the gap. Per germline, CDR1 GTSNPN and CDR2 SVGIG (reference sequence).

This sequence joins TRBV9 and TRBJ2-1, with 11 bases lining up with TRBD2. Germline V lookup: CDR1 SGDLS, CDR2 YYNGEE. The V gene end was trimmed by 0 bases and the J gene end by 4 bases; junction bases not matched to a gene: 3. The CDR3 extends over 16 amino acids. The CDR3 sequence: CASSVVGTSGYNEQFF. The CDR3 nucleotides are TGTGCCAGCAGCGTAGTAGGGACTAGCGGTTACAATGAGCAGTTCTTC.

The chain links TRBV12-3 or TRBV12-4 to TRBJ1-5, with D unclear. The CDR3 is 13 residues long. V lost 3 bases, J lost 4 bases, and 7 bases lay in between. The CDR3 region has the DNA TGTGCCAGCAGTTTGATGGAGAATCAGCCCCAGCATTTT. It translates to CASSLMENQPQHF.

This clone was found a few times. The V gene is TRBV7-9, the J gene TRBJ1-2; possible D gene TRBD1, 6 bases. V lost 1 base and J 6 bases, leaving 12 bases between the germline ends. In germline, CDR1 is SEHNR, CDR2 FQNEAQ (reference sequence). The CDR3 length is 14 residues. CDR3: CASSLDRVVDGYTF. The CDR3 bases are TGTGCCAGCAGCTTAGACAGGGTGGTGGATGGCTACACCTTC.

This chain links TRBV7-9 with TRBJ1-2, with no clear D. This CDR3 has 13 amino acids. V lost 1 base to trimming and J lost 6 bases, with 9 bases between them. The V gene's germline CDR1 is SEHNR and CDR2 FQNEAQ (reference sequence). The DNA of the CDR3 is TGTGCCAGCAGCTTAGTGGGTGCGGATGGCTACACCTTC. Amino acids: CASSLVGADGYTF.

This chain links TRBV6-5 with TRBJ1-6; 7 bases map to TRBD1. Germline loops: CDR1 MNHEY, CDR2 SVGAGI. This CDR3 comprises 15 residues. The V and J ends lost 4 bases and 12 bases, in that order; junction bases with no gene match: 12. The CDR3 nucleotides are TGTGCCAGCAGTTCCAGACGGACAGGCCAACAACCCCTCCACTTT. It yields the protein CASSSRRTGQQPLHF.

In its sample, this clone was seen once. The chain recombines TRBV5-1 with TRBJ1-1; no firm D call. Germline CDR1 reads SGHRS; CDR2 reads YFSETQ. The CDR3 loop spans 13 amino acids. Trimming took off 7 bases at V and 3 bases at J, with 13 bases between the two ends. The CDR3 loop is CASRQQIDTEAFF. The CDR3 nucleotides are TGCGCCAGCCGCCAACAGATTGACACTGAAGCTTTCTTT.

The chain uses TRBV28 and TRBJ1-5; TRBD1 might be the D (6 bases). Germline V lookup: CDR1 MDHEN, CDR2 SYDVKM. The CDR3 is 14 amino acids. V was shortened by 8 bases and J by 6 bases, with 17 bases between the two germline ends. The CDR3 bases are TGTGCCAGCGGGGAGGGGGGGGCTGGTCAGCCCCAGCATTTT. Encoded protein: CASGEGGAGQPQHF.

In its sample, this clone was seen many times. Other DNA sequences from this sample encode an identical CDR3 as well. The chain uses TRBV18 and TRBJ1-5; 7 bases map to TRBD1. The germline V gene encodes CDR1 KGHSH and CDR2 LQKENI. The J segment lost 5 bases and the V segment lost 3 bases, leaving 1 base of the junction unmatched. The CDR3 is 13 amino acids. Here the CDR3 reads CASSPDRDQPQHF. CDR3 bases: TGTGCCAGCTCACCCGACAGGGATCAGCCCCAGCATTTT.

CDR3 coding DNA: TGTGCCAGCAGCAACAGGGGGGAAGGAACTAATGAAAAACTGTTTTTT. Translated, it gives CASSNRGEGTNEKLFF. This chain connects TRBV14 to TRBJ1-4, with 8 bases matching TRBD1. J was trimmed by 1 base and V by 5 bases; bases with no gene match: 6. Germline V gene sequence: CDR1 SGHDN, CDR2 FVKESK. CDR3 length: 16 residues.

The chain carries TRBV6-5 and TRBJ1-4; no clear D gene. V was pared by 8 bases and J by 2 bases, with 12 bases between. The CDR3 spans 14 residues. CDR1 and CDR2 from the germline V gene are MNHEY and SVGAGI. CDR3 amino acids: CASWGGGTNEKLFF. The CDR3 DNA follows: TGTGCCAGCTGGGGAGGTGGGACTAATGAAAAACTGTTTTTT.

The genes are TRBV29-1 and TRBJ2-2; the match to TRBD1 covers 7 bases. Germline assignment: CDR1 SQVTM and CDR2 ANQGSEA. The CDR3 runs 13 residues. The junction had 3 bases not matched to a gene; V was cut back by 6 bases and J by 2 bases. CDR3 sequence: CSVRDSNTGELFF. CDR3 DNA: TGCAGCGTCCGGGACAGCAACACCGGGGAGCTGTTTTTT.

The chain recombines TRBV19 with TRBJ1-2; D uncertain. Germline loops: CDR1 LNHDA, CDR2 SQIVND (reference sequence). V was trimmed by 9 bases and J by 0 bases, leaving 17 bases between them. This CDR3 is 15 amino acids long. For the CDR3, the DNA is TGTGCCAGCCGGGCCCCGACTAATGCTAACTATGGCTACACCTTC. It translates to CASRAPTNANYGYTF.

The V gene is TRBV5-4, the J gene TRBJ2-7; D not resolved. This CDR3 region has 13 residues. Germline V lookup: CDR1 SGHNT, CDR2 YYREEE (reference sequence). The V end was cut by 4 bases, the J end by 0 bases, with 8 bases between. Written as DNA, the CDR3 is TGTGCCAGCAGCCCTAGGAACTCCTACGAGCAGTACTTC. This gives the protein CASSPRNSYEQYF. The full variable domain, with the rest looked up from reference TRBV5-4 and TRBJ2-7, is ETGVTQSPTHLIKTRGQQVTLRCSSQSGHNTVSWYQQALGQGPQFIFQYYREEENGRGNFPPRFSGLQFPNYSSELNVNALELDDSALYLCASSPRNSYEQYFGPGTRLTVT.

The chain is built from TRBV21-1 and TRBJ2-4; the table's D call TRBD1 went unverified against the DNA. TRBV21-1 constitutes a pseudogene. CDR3 size: 20 residues. The CDR3 DNA is TGTGCCAGCAGCAAAGGTGGGACACCTAGACCGGGTATAGCCAAAAACATTCAGTACTTC. This codes for CASSKGGTPRPGIAKNIQYF.

V and J are TRBV18 and TRBJ1-2; 8 bases fit TRBD1. Trimming at V came to 3 bases and at J to 7 bases, leaving 13 bases not matched to a gene. The CDR3 totals 16 residues. CDR1 KGHSH and CDR2 LQKENI come from the germline V gene. The CDR3 bases are TGTGCCAGCTCACCCATCAGATTGGGACAGGCCTCTGGCTACACCTTC. Amino acid sequence: CASSPIRLGQASGYTF. Full variable domain (outside the CDR3, taken from reference TRBV18 and TRBJ1-2): NAGVMQNPRHLVRRRGQEARLRCSPMKGHSHVYWYRQLPEEGLKFMVYLQKENIIDESGMPKERFSAEFPKEGPSILRIQQVVRGDSAAYFCASSPIRLGQASGYTFGSGTRLTVV.

This clone was recorded once. The sample contains more than one DNA sequence encoding this CDR3. This chain connects TRBV18 to TRBJ2-7, with D possibly being TRBD1 (5 bases). Germline-derived CDR1 and CDR2 are KGHSH and LQKENI. CDR3 length: 14 amino acids. V lost 3 bases to trimming and J lost 0 bases, with 9 bases between them. CDR3 region: CASSPLDTSYEQYF. CDR3 nucleotides: TGTGCCAGCTCACCCTTGGACACCTCCTACGAGCAGTACTTC.

The chain recombines TRBV30 with TRBJ1-2; no clear D. This CDR3 contains 14 residues. The V gene's germline CDR1 is GTSNPN and CDR2 SVGIG (reference sequence). V lost 3 bases and J 4 bases, leaving 15 bases between the germline ends. CDR3 protein: CAWSGLSHAYGYTF. CDR3 nucleotides: TGTGCCTGGAGCGGACTGAGCCACGCCTATGGCTACACCTTC.

The chain recombines TRBV6-2 or TRBV6-3 with TRBJ1-5; 8 bases map to TRBD1. The CDR3 contains 14 residues. The germline gives CDR1 MNHEY, CDR2 SVGEGT. V was pared by 5 bases and J by 6 bases, with 6 bases of the junction left unmatched. In DNA form, the CDR3 reads TGTGCCAGCAGTCCAGGACAGGGACTTCAGCCCCAGCATTTT. Residues: CASSPGQGLQPQHF.

The J gene is TRBJ2-5, the V gene TRBV7-9; D uncertain. In germline, CDR1 is SEHNR, CDR2 FQNEAQ (reference sequence). V was cut by 5 bases and J by 4 bases, with 5 bases left in between. This CDR3 contains 11 residues. The CDR3 sequence: CASSRGETQYF. CDR3 nucleotides: TGTGCCAGCAGCCGAGGAGAGACCCAGTACTTC.

This chain links TRBV7-3 with TRBJ2-2; D is perhaps TRBD2 (5 bases). The CDR3 has 13 residues. The germline gives CDR1 SGHTA, CDR2 FQGTGA. V gave up 5 bases and J gave up 6 bases, with 10 bases separating them. CDR3 DNA: TGTGCCAGCAGCCCACGGGGAGCCGGGGAGCTGTTTTTT. Translating gives CASSPRGAGELFF.

In its sample, this clone was seen once. V is TRBV6-4 and J is TRBJ1-2, with 7 bases lining up with TRBD1. The germline gives CDR1 MRHNA, CDR2 SNTAGT. CDR3 length equals 12 residues. V lost 6 bases and J lost 8; bases outside the gene matches: 6. The CDR3 loop is CASRRDSGGYTF. As DNA, the CDR3 is TGTGCCAGCAGACGGGACAGTGGCGGCTACACCTTC.

This clone appeared once. The gene calls are TRBV6-5 and TRBJ1-3; 8 bases agree with TRBD1. The CDR3 extends over 13 amino acids. Germline CDR1 MNHEY, CDR2 SVGAGI. The junction had 2 bases not matched to a gene; V was cut back by 0 bases and J by 10 bases. The CDR3 sequence is CASSYSWTGTIYF. In nucleotides, the CDR3 is TGTGCCAGCAGTTACTCGTGGACAGGGACCATATATTTT.

This chain uses TRBV7-3 with TRBJ1-1; TRBD1 matches 7 bases. The CDR3 totals 13 residues. The germline V gene has CDR1 SGHTA and CDR2 FQGTGA. The J segment lost 6 bases and the V segment lost 0 bases, leaving 1 base of the junction unmatched. The CDR3 region is CASSLTGQAEAFF. The CDR3 nucleotides read TGTGCCAGCAGCTTAACCGGACAGGCTGAAGCTTTCTTT.

This chain joins TRBV27 and TRBJ1-2; D remains unclear. CDR3 size: 15 residues. Germline loops: CDR1 MNHEY, CDR2 SMNVEV (reference sequence). Trimming stripped 2 bases from V and 4 bases from J, with 14 bases between. The CDR3 here is CASSLEGRTAYGYTF. The CDR3 DNA reads TGTGCCAGCAGTTTAGAAGGGAGAACCGCCTATGGCTACACCTTC.

This rearrangement joins TRBV9 to TRBJ1-3, with TRBD1 identical over 7 bases. The CDR3 spans 16 residues. Per germline, CDR1 SGDLS and CDR2 YYNGEE. The J segment lost 0 bases and the V segment lost 0 bases, leaving 3 bases of the junction unmatched. CDR3 in DNA: TGTGCCAGCAGCGTAGAGACAGGGCTCTCTGGAAACACCATATATTTT. Translation gives CASSVETGLSGNTIYF. The full variable domain, with the rest looked up from reference TRBV9 and TRBJ1-3, is DSGVTQTPKHLITATGQRVTLRCSPRSGDLSVYWYQQSLDQGLQFLIQYYNGEERAKGNILERFSAQQFPDLHSELNLSSLELGDSALYFCASSVETGLSGNTIYFGEGSWLTVV.

The rearrangement uses TRBV7-9 and TRBJ2-3; 13 nucleotides line up with TRBD2. The germline CDR1 and CDR2 sequences are SEHNR and FQNEAQ (reference sequence). With V trimmed by 2 bases and J by 4 bases, 9 bases remained unmatched. This CDR3 region has 18 residues. The CDR3: CASSLIKGGTSGADTQYF. In DNA form, the CDR3 reads TGTGCCAGCAGCTTAATCAAGGGGGGGACTAGCGGGGCAGATACGCAGTATTTT. The full variable domain, with the rest looked up from reference TRBV7-9 and TRBJ2-3, is DTGVSQNPRHKITKRGQNVTFRCDPISEHNRLYWYRQTLGQGPEFLTYFQNEAQLEKSRLLSDRFSAERPKGSFSTLEIQRTEQGDSAMYLCASSLIKGGTSGADTQYFGPGTRLTVL.

CDR3: CAWTLDRNNQPQHF. CDR3 DNA: TGTGCCTGGACCCTCGACAGGAACAATCAGCCCCAGCATTTT. This chain links TRBV30 with TRBJ1-5; maybe TRBD1 (6 bases). The CDR3 spans 14 residues. With 4 bases removed from V and 3 bases from J, the gap between germline ends came to 13 bases. CDR1 and CDR2 from the germline V gene are GTSNPN and SVGIG (reference sequence).